These T cell receptor beta chains were read from a single sample in a study of blood T cell repertoires in COVID-19. TCRdb's table, derived via immunoSEQ multiplex PCR, lists solely in-frame clones and lacks some. The repertoire holds fewer than 400,000 clones, with around 86% as singletons. Sequenced input: PBMCs or T cells enriched from blood (not recorded which). Source of these receptors: a man aged 25-40 years who had recovered from COVID-19. Each CDR3 is given with its conserved first and last residue. D genes are given only for firm matches. For some rows the clone size is stated as once, few or many, or as a class when expanded; others skip it.

V gene	clone size	J gene	D gene	CDR3 protein	CDR3 DNA
TRBV5-1	-	TRBJ2-7	-	CASSPGEGTTTYEQYF	TGCGCCAGCAGCCCGGGGGAAGGGACGACCACCTACGAGCAGTACTTC
TRBV7-9	-	TRBJ1-4	-	CASSLRQNRGKSLFF	TGTGCCAGCAGCTTAAGGCAAAACCGGGGTAAAAGTCTGTTTTTT
TRBV30	-	TRBJ2-3	-	CAWVPSGTDTQYF	TGTGCCTGGGTACCTAGCGGCACAGATACGCAGTATTTT
TRBV5-1	-	TRBJ1-1	TRBD1	CASSLKGTGSTEAFF	TGCGCCAGCAGCCTGAAAGGGACAGGAAGTACTGAAGCTTTCTTT
TRBV3-1/TRBV3-2	few	TRBJ2-1	-	CASSQDSYSFSYNEQFF	TGTGCCAGCAGCCAAGATTCGTACAGTTTCTCCTACAATGAGCAGTTCTTC
TRBV5-1	-	TRBJ1-6	-	CASSLAGGLNSPLHF	TGCGCCAGCAGCTTAGCGGGGGGCTTGAATTCACCCCTCCACTTT
TRBV7-2	-	TRBJ2-2	-	CASSSGLGRTGELFF	TGTGCCAGCAGCTCCGGACTGGGTCGGACTGGGGAGCTGTTTTTT
TRBV12-5	once	TRBJ1-2	TRBD1	CASGLVGTASYGYTF	TGTGCTAGTGGTTTGGTAGGGACAGCGAGCTATGGCTACACCTTC
TRBV3-1/TRBV3-2	-	TRBJ2-3	TRBD2	CASSQVLAVYADTQYF	TGTGCCAGCAGCCAAGTCCTAGCGGTCTACGCAGATACGCAGTATTTT
TRBV19	once	TRBJ1-4	TRBD1	CASSTIGQGEKLFF	TGTGCCAGTAGTACGATCGGACAGGGAGAAAAACTGTTTTTT
TRBV2	-	TRBJ1-6	-	CASSWQGGGNSPLHF	TGTGCCAGCAGCTGGCAGGGTGGTGGGAATTCACCCCTCCACTTT
TRBV12-3/TRBV12-4	-	TRBJ2-7	TRBD2	CASSLAAYYEQYF	TGTGCCAGCTCGCTAGCGGCTTACTACGAGCAGTACTTC
TRBV18	once	TRBJ2-5	-	CASSPGAGPQETQYF	TGTGCCAGCTCCCCCGGAGCGGGCCCCCAAGAGACCCAGTACTTC
TRBV6-5	-	TRBJ1-5	-	CASTSGEGPQHF	TGTGCCAGCACTTCAGGGGAAGGGCCCCAGCATTTT
TRBV6-5	-	TRBJ2-5	-	CASRNGGRGQTQYF	TGTGCCAGCAGAAACGGAGGGAGAGGACAGACCCAGTACTTC
TRBV28	-	TRBJ1-6	TRBD1	CASSLRDRVNSPLHF	TGTGCCAGCAGTTTAAGGGACAGGGTGAATTCACCCCTCCACTTT
TRBV3-1/TRBV3-2	once	TRBJ1-2	TRBD1	CASSQLDRGRAIGYTF	TGTGCCAGCAGCCAACTTGACAGGGGGCGGGCTATTGGCTACACCTTC
TRBV7-7	-	TRBJ2-2	TRBD1	CASSLGQGRNTGELFF	TGTGCTAGCAGCTTGGGACAGGGTAGGAACACCGGGGAGCTGTTTTTT
TRBV7-9	-	TRBJ2-7	TRBD1	CASTDRDSYEQYF	TGTGCCAGCACCGACAGGGATTCGTACGAGCAGTACTTC
TRBV10-1	-	TRBJ2-2	-	CASSEGLARDTGELFF	TGCGCCAGCAGTGAGGGGCTAGCCCGGGACACCGGGGAGCTGTTTTTT
TRBV15	-	TRBJ2-1	-	CATSRDLGGADEQFF	TGTGCCACCAGCAGAGATTTGGGGGGGGCTGATGAGCAGTTCTTC
TRBV19	-	TRBJ2-6	-	CASSIDLSRGPGANVLTF	TGTGCCAGTAGTATAGATCTGTCCAGGGGACCCGGGGCCAACGTCCTGACTTTC
TRBV28	once	TRBJ2-7	-	CASSLSDRNSYEQYF	TGTGCCAGCAGTTTATCTGACAGGAACTCCTACGAGCAGTACTTC
TRBV27	-	TRBJ2-7	-	CASSFHRGSLKSYEQYF	TGTGCCAGCAGTTTCCACCGCGGAAGCTTGAAGAGCTACGAGCAGTACTTC
TRBV5-5	-	TRBJ2-1	-	CASSPDWLTYNEQFF	TGTGCCAGCAGCCCCGACTGGCTCACCTACAATGAGCAGTTCTTC
TRBV18	-	TRBJ2-3	TRBD2	CASSQTSGTDTQYF	TGTGCCAGCTCCCAGACTAGCGGCACAGATACGCAGTATTTT
TRBV7-9	-	TRBJ1-4	TRBD1	CASSDSRQGGNEKLFF	TGTGCCAGCAGCGACTCCCGACAGGGTGGTAATGAAAAACTGTTTTTT
TRBV3-1/TRBV3-2	-	TRBJ2-3	-	CASRPLTADTQYF	TGTGCCAGCAGACCTCTAACTGCAGATACGCAGTATTTT
TRBV16	-	TRBJ1-2	TRBD1	CASSREATGESYGYTF	TGTGCCAGCAGCCGAGAGGCGACAGGGGAGTCCTATGGCTACACCTTC
TRBV3-1/TRBV3-2	once	TRBJ2-3	-	CASSLGLGGGTTDTQYF	TGTGCCAGCAGCCTAGGCTTGGGGGGGGGCACCACAGATACGCAGTATTTT
TRBV7-8	-	TRBJ1-6	TRBD1	CASSAPYGQGAAPLHF	TGTGCCAGCAGCGCACCGTATGGACAGGGGGCAGCACCCCTCCACTTT
TRBV5-4	-	TRBJ2-1	TRBD2	CASSFPGGGSSYNEQFF	TGTGCCAGCAGCTTCCCCGGGGGGGGAAGCTCCTACAATGAGCAGTTCTTC
TRBV18	-	TRBJ1-2	-	CASSADSYGYTF	TGTGCCAGCTCAGCGGACAGCTATGGCTACACCTTC
TRBV7-9	-	TRBJ1-1	-	CASSPRGNTEAFF	TGTGCCAGCAGTCCTAGGGGGAACACTGAAGCTTTCTTT
TRBV5-1	-	TRBJ2-3	-	CASSLYGRGGADTQYF	TGCGCCAGCAGCCTCTACGGGCGGGGAGGAGCAGATACGCAGTATTTT
TRBV6-5	-	TRBJ2-7	-	CASSYSFPDTYEQYF	TGTGCCAGCAGTTACTCGTTCCCGGACACCTACGAGCAGTACTTC
TRBV4-1	few	TRBJ2-3	TRBD2	CASSQGPLAGGQSTQYF	TGCGCCAGCAGCCAAGGGCCACTAGCGGGGGGGCAATCTACGCAGTATTTT
TRBV10-3	-	TRBJ1-5	-	CAISESTGAGQPQHF	TGTGCCATCAGTGAGTCAACAGGAGCGGGTCAGCCCCAGCATTTT
TRBV10-1	-	TRBJ1-1	-	CASSGQGNTEAFF	TGCGCCAGCAGCGGTCAGGGGAACACTGAAGCTTTCTTT
TRBV6-1	-	TRBJ1-4	TRBD1	CASSEGQGAGEKLFF	TGTGCCAGCAGTGAGGGACAGGGGGCAGGGGAAAAACTGTTTTTT
TRBV2	-	TRBJ1-4	-	CASSELGGPGEKLFF	TGTGCCAGCAGTGAACTCGGGGGGCCGGGAGAAAAACTGTTTTTT
TRBV4-1	-	TRBJ2-1	-	CASSQDLAKGNEQFF	TGCGCCAGCAGCCAAGATCTAGCTAAGGGCAATGAGCAGTTCTTC
TRBV12-3/TRBV12-4	many	TRBJ2-1	TRBD1	CASSPDRANEQFF	TGTGCCAGCAGCCCCGACAGGGCAAATGAGCAGTTCTTC
TRBV11-2	once	TRBJ1-1	-	CASSLVPGWAFF	TGTGCCAGCAGCTTAGTGCCAGGGTGGGCTTTCTTT
TRBV11-3	-	TRBJ1-6	TRBD1	CASSLSTGNSPLHF	TGTGCCAGCAGCTTATCGACAGGGAATTCACCCCTCCACTTT
TRBV15	-	TRBJ2-5	-	CATSRETAQETQYF	TGTGCCACCAGCAGGGAGACAGCCCAAGAGACCCAGTACTTC
TRBV9	-	TRBJ2-2	TRBD2	CASSGSGGSLTNTGELFF	TGTGCCAGCAGCGGGAGCGGGGGCAGTCTAACGAACACCGGGGAGCTGTTTTTT
TRBV7-8	-	TRBJ1-1	-	CASSLVQGRTEAFF	TGTGCCAGCAGCTTAGTGCAGGGTCGGACTGAAGCTTTCTTT
TRBV25-1	-	TRBJ1-2	-	CASSEATADGYTF	TGTGCCAGCAGTGAAGCTACGGCGGATGGCTACACCTTC
TRBV6-5	-	TRBJ1-5	-	CASSYTGNSNQPQHF	TGTGCCAGCAGTTACACAGGGAATTCCAATCAGCCCCAGCATTTT
TRBV3-1/TRBV3-2	-	TRBJ2-7	-	CASSQGERVSYEQYF	TGTGCCAGCAGCCAAGGAGAGCGGGTCTCCTACGAGCAGTACTTC
TRBV19	-	TRBJ1-6	TRBD1	CASTPGPGTGNSPLHF	TGTGCCAGTACCCCAGGCCCCGGGACAGGAAATTCACCCCTCCACTTT
TRBV27	-	TRBJ1-5	-	CASSFRRDSNQPQHF	TGTGCCAGCAGTTTCAGACGGGATAGCAATCAGCCCCAGCATTTT
TRBV6-5	-	TRBJ2-7	TRBD1	CASSYERQGPYEQYF	TGTGCCAGCAGTTACGAGAGACAGGGTCCCTACGAGCAGTACTTC
TRBV9	-	TRBJ2-1	TRBD2	CASSTSGGSYNEQFF	TGTGCCAGCAGCACGAGCGGGGGCTCCTACAATGAGCAGTTCTTC
TRBV5-1	once	TRBJ2-7	-	CASSLLVGNEQYF	TGCGCCAGCAGCTTGTTGGTCGGGAACGAGCAGTACTTC
TRBV10-2	-	TRBJ2-3	TRBD2	CASYLAGGQADTQYF	TGCGCCAGTTATCTAGCGGGGGGTCAGGCAGATACGCAGTATTTT
TRBV20-1	-	TRBJ2-7	-	CSASKRSEQYF	TGCAGTGCTAGTAAGCGGTCCGAGCAGTACTTC